The TCR beta chain under discussion was sequenced for a study of tumor-infiltrating lymphocytes in localized non-small cell lung cancer. Across the whole study: Each patient gave resected tumor and non-adjacent uninvolved lung tissue.

Some clones are missing from TCRdb's copy, which holds only in-frame ones; the method was immunoSEQ multiplex PCR. The sample has about 22,000 clones; about 80% are singletons. In the case of this clone: Its antigen is still unknown.

Study-level results: Compared with uninvolved lung, tumors showed higher T cell infiltration by TCRbeta sequencing.

The CDR3 consists of 13 residues. V shed 0 bases and J shed 4 bases, with 7 bases lying between them. Germline V gene lookup returns CDR1 SGHTS and CDR2 YDEGEE. The TCR originated in a human donor with non-small cell lung cancer. The sample comprised lung tumor tissue. The chain is built from TRBV5-8 and TRBJ2-5; the D gene is possibly TRBD1 (6 bases). The CDR3 is CASSLGRGETQYF. As DNA, the CDR3 is TGTGCCAGCAGCTTGGGCAGGGGAGAGACCCAGTACTTC.